Listed below are T cell receptor beta chains from one sample, sequenced in a study of cytomegalovirus exposure and HLA in healthy donors. Clones were sequenced by immunoSEQ multiplex PCR, and TCRdb holds only the in-frame ones, with some missing. The sample lists hundreds of thousands of clones; around 79% were seen once. Sequencing was performed on PBMCs. The origin of the receptors is a man younger than 35 in good health and CMV-seronegative. The CDR3 runs from the conserved cysteine through the conserved F or W. A D gene is named only where the DNA matches it firmly. Where a row states a size, it is once, few, many or the class of an expanded clone; other rows omit it.

clone_size: .; cdr3_length: 14; j_call: TRBJ1-6; v_call: TRBV6-5; d_call: TRBD1; cdr3_nt: TGTGCCAGCAGTTACTCGGACAGGAATTCACCCCTCCACTTT; cdr3_aa: CASSYSDRNSPLHF
clone_size: .; cdr3_length: 15; j_call: TRBJ2-2; v_call: TRBV6-5; d_call: TRBD2; cdr3_nt: TGTGCCAGCAGTCGCCGCGGCGGGGGGCCCGGGGAGCTGTTTTTT; cdr3_aa: CASSRRGGGPGELFF
clone_size: .; cdr3_length: 15; j_call: TRBJ1-1; v_call: TRBV2; d_call: TRBD1; cdr3_nt: TGTGCCAGCAGTGCTCCGGGACAGAAGAACACTGAAGCTTTCTTT; cdr3_aa: CASSAPGQKNTEAFF
clone_size: .; cdr3_length: 14; j_call: TRBJ2-7; v_call: TRBV6-5; d_call: TRBD1; cdr3_nt: TGTGCCAGCAGTCCCCCGGGACAGGGCTTAGAGCAGTACTTC; cdr3_aa: CASSPPGQGLEQYF
clone_size: few; cdr3_length: 13; j_call: TRBJ2-7; v_call: TRBV7-9; d_call: .; cdr3_nt: TGTGCCAGCAGCCTGGACATTTCCTACGAGCAGTACTTC; cdr3_aa: CASSLDISYEQYF
clone_size: .; cdr3_length: 15; j_call: TRBJ1-3; v_call: TRBV14; d_call: .; cdr3_nt: TGTGCCAGCAGCATACAGGCGACCTCTGGAAACACCATATATTTT; cdr3_aa: CASSIQATSGNTIYF
clone_size: .; cdr3_length: 15; j_call: TRBJ1-6; v_call: TRBV7-8; d_call: .; cdr3_nt: TGTGCCAGCAGCTATAACAGGGACCATAATTCACCCCTCCACTTT; cdr3_aa: CASSYNRDHNSPLHF
clone_size: .; cdr3_length: 16; j_call: TRBJ2-3; v_call: TRBV7-2; d_call: .; cdr3_nt: TGTGCCAGCAGCTCAGGGTTAAATCCTAGCACAGATACGCAGTATTTT; cdr3_aa: CASSSGLNPSTDTQYF
clone_size: .; cdr3_length: 15; j_call: TRBJ2-3; v_call: TRBV21-1; d_call: .; cdr3_nt: TGTGCCAGCAGCAGCCGGGACAGAGGCACAGATACGCAGTATTTT; cdr3_aa: CASSSRDRGTDTQYF
clone_size: .; cdr3_length: 13; j_call: TRBJ2-7; v_call: TRBV27; d_call: TRBD2; cdr3_nt: TGTGCCACGGGGGGGCCGAGAACCTACGAGCAGTACTTC; cdr3_aa: CATGGPRTYEQYF
clone_size: .; cdr3_length: 16; j_call: TRBJ2-3; v_call: TRBV19; d_call: TRBD1; cdr3_nt: TGTGCCAGTAGTCGGGGACAGGGGAGCGGCACAGATACGCAGTATTTT; cdr3_aa: CASSRGQGSGTDTQYF
clone_size: once; cdr3_length: 11; j_call: TRBJ2-7; v_call: TRBV19; d_call: TRBD2; cdr3_nt: TGTGCCAGCGGCGGGGGGAACGAGCAGTACTTC; cdr3_aa: CASGGGNEQYF
clone_size: few; cdr3_length: 17; j_call: TRBJ1-2; v_call: TRBV5-1; d_call: .; cdr3_nt: TGCGCCAGCAGCTTGGAGAGGGGAACAGGGTTTTTGCTTGGCTACACCTTC; cdr3_aa: CASSLERGTGFLLGYTF
clone_size: once; cdr3_length: 14; j_call: TRBJ1-1; v_call: TRBV6-1; d_call: .; cdr3_nt: TGTGCCAGCAGTGAAGCGGCAGGATCAAGTGAAGCTTTCTTT; cdr3_aa: CASSEAAGSSEAFF
clone_size: .; cdr3_length: 17; j_call: TRBJ1-1; v_call: TRBV11-2; d_call: .; cdr3_nt: TGTGCCAGCAGCTTCGCCTCCGGGACACTCATGAACACTGAAGCTTTCTTT; cdr3_aa: CASSFASGTLMNTEAFF
clone_size: once; cdr3_length: 13; j_call: TRBJ2-1; v_call: TRBV6-6; d_call: .; cdr3_nt: TGTGCCAGCATTAGGCTTACAGACAATGAGCAGTTCTTC; cdr3_aa: CASIRLTDNEQFF
clone_size: .; cdr3_length: 13; j_call: TRBJ2-1; v_call: TRBV4-1; d_call: .; cdr3_nt: TGCGCCAGCAGCCAAGGGGGCAGAAATGAGCAGTTCTTC; cdr3_aa: CASSQGGRNEQFF
clone_size: .; cdr3_length: 13; j_call: TRBJ1-2; v_call: TRBV7-9; d_call: .; cdr3_nt: TGTGCCAGCAGCTTAGCGGCGGTCTATGGCTACACCTTC; cdr3_aa: CASSLAAVYGYTF
clone_size: .; cdr3_length: 16; j_call: TRBJ1-1; v_call: TRBV19; d_call: .; cdr3_nt: TGTGCCAGTGAAGCTTTGTTTGACAGCGCGAACACTGAAGCTTTCTTT; cdr3_aa: CASEALFDSANTEAFF
clone_size: .; cdr3_length: 14; j_call: TRBJ1-1; v_call: TRBV6-1; d_call: .; cdr3_nt: TGTGCCAGCAGAAAGGGGGACGGTAACACTGAAGCTTTCTTT; cdr3_aa: CASRKGDGNTEAFF
clone_size: .; cdr3_length: 12; j_call: TRBJ1-3; v_call: TRBV7-2; d_call: .; cdr3_nt: TGTGCCAGCGCCAGCTCTGGAAACACCATATATTTT; cdr3_aa: CASASSGNTIYF
clone_size: .; cdr3_length: 16; j_call: TRBJ2-1; v_call: TRBV5-6; d_call: TRBD2; cdr3_nt: TGTGCCAGCAGCTTAGCACTAGCGGGAGTCTACAATGAGCAGTTCTTC; cdr3_aa: CASSLALAGVYNEQFF
clone_size: .; cdr3_length: 19; j_call: TRBJ2-7; v_call: TRBV5-6; d_call: TRBD1; cdr3_nt: TGTGCCAGCAGCCATATGCTAACGCGGACAGGGACGCTCGTCGACGAGCAGTACTTC; cdr3_aa: CASSHMLTRTGTLVDEQYF
clone_size: once; cdr3_length: 15; j_call: TRBJ1-3; v_call: TRBV5-6; d_call: .; cdr3_nt: TGTGCCAGCAGCTTGGACAGTTTCTCTGGAAACACCATATATTTT; cdr3_aa: CASSLDSFSGNTIYF
clone_size: once; cdr3_length: 19; j_call: TRBJ2-3; v_call: TRBV29-1; d_call: .; cdr3_nt: TGCAGCGTAAGTTCCGGGAGAGATCCCCACTCTCAATTTCGGGATACGCAGTATTTT; cdr3_aa: CSVSSGRDPHSQFRDTQYF
clone_size: .; cdr3_length: 14; j_call: TRBJ1-2; v_call: TRBV18; d_call: .; cdr3_nt: TGTGCCAGCTCACGGGCGACAACTAACTATGGCTACACCTTC; cdr3_aa: CASSRATTNYGYTF
clone_size: .; cdr3_length: 15; j_call: TRBJ2-5; v_call: TRBV10-3; d_call: TRBD2; cdr3_nt: TGTGCCATCAGTGAGTTACTAGCGGTCCAAGAGACCCAGTACTTC; cdr3_aa: CAISELLAVQETQYF
clone_size: once; cdr3_length: 13; j_call: TRBJ1-5; v_call: TRBV2; d_call: .; cdr3_nt: TGTGCCAGCGGCAGGGGAGAACGTCAGCCCCAGCATTTT; cdr3_aa: CASGRGERQPQHF
clone_size: once; cdr3_length: 13; j_call: TRBJ1-2; v_call: TRBV7-8; d_call: .; cdr3_nt: TGTGCCAGCAGCGCAGGGTTTGGCTATGGCTACACCTTC; cdr3_aa: CASSAGFGYGYTF
clone_size: .; cdr3_length: 17; j_call: TRBJ2-7; v_call: TRBV25-1; d_call: TRBD1; cdr3_nt: TGTGCCAGCAGTGCCCTGAGGACAGGGGAGTTGGCCTACGAGCAGTACTTC; cdr3_aa: CASSALRTGELAYEQYF
clone_size: .; cdr3_length: 17; j_call: TRBJ2-3; v_call: TRBV7-9; d_call: .; cdr3_nt: TGTGCCAGCAGCTACAGGGGGGGCGTCACAAACACAGATACGCAGTATTTT; cdr3_aa: CASSYRGGVTNTDTQYF
clone_size: few; cdr3_length: 12; j_call: TRBJ2-3; v_call: TRBV5-5; d_call: .; cdr3_nt: TGTGCCAGCAGCTTCTTAGCAGATACGCAGTATTTT; cdr3_aa: CASSFLADTQYF
clone_size: .; cdr3_length: 17; j_call: TRBJ1-1; v_call: TRBV5-4; d_call: TRBD1; cdr3_nt: TGTGCCAGCAGCTTACTGGACAGGGGGCGTCGAGGCACTGAAGCTTTCTTT; cdr3_aa: CASSLLDRGRRGTEAFF
clone_size: few; cdr3_length: 13; j_call: TRBJ2-7; v_call: TRBV14; d_call: .; cdr3_nt: TGTGCCAGCAGCCAAGTCCGGGGATACGAGCAGTACTTC; cdr3_aa: CASSQVRGYEQYF
clone_size: .; cdr3_length: 10; j_call: TRBJ2-1; v_call: TRBV7-8; d_call: .; cdr3_nt: TGTGCCAGCAGCATAAATGAGCAGTTCTTC; cdr3_aa: CASSINEQFF